This T cell receptor (beta chain) appears in the sequencing data of a study of shared clonotypes between healthy human individuals. At the level of the study: The study enrolled a couple of women and a few men aged 18 to 49.

In its sample, this clone was seen once. The naive CD8 subset, CD45RO-negative cells positively selected for CCR7, excluded terminally differentiated effector memory CD45RA+ cells. Caucasian adults living in Nashville, Tennessee, provided all samples. Genomic DNA of every subset was divided equally among multiple immunoSEQ plates. The assay was immunoSEQ multiplex PCR, and TCRdb's table has in-frame clones only and misses some. Of some 2,100,000 clones listed, about 92% are singletons. V was clipped by 5 bases and J by 5 bases, with 25 bases between them. This CDR3 has 17 amino acids. Germline-derived CDR1 and CDR2 are SEHNR and FQNEAQ (reference sequence).

The rearrangement links TRBV7-9 to TRBJ2-7; no clear D. Sequencing was done on a sample of naive CD8+ T cells from PBMCs. The clonotype comes from a man between 18 and 29 years old in good health. Some clones in this sample may be carry-over from other donors' samples. Here the CDR3 DNA reads TGTGCCAGCAGCACCGTCCGCCTCGGTACTATGGCCCACGAGCAGTACTTC. Its protein product is CASSTVRLGTMAHEQYF.